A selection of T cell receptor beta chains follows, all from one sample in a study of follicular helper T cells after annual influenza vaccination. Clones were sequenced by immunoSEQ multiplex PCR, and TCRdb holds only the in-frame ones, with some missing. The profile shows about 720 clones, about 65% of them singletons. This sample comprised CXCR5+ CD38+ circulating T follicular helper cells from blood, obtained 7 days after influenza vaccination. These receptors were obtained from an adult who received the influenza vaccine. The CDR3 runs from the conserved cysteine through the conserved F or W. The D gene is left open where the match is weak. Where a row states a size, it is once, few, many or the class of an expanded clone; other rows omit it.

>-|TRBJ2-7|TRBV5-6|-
TGTGCCAGCAGGGTATCGCAGGCGCCGACCTACGAGCAGTACTTC
CASRVSQAPTYEQYF
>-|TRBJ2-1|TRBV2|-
TGTGCCAGCAGACGACAGGAACCTATGTTCTTC
CASRRQEPMFF
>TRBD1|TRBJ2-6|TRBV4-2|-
TGTGCCAGCAGCCAAGAGCCCAGGGGGCAAGGGGCCAACGTCCTGACTTTC
CASSQEPRGQGANVLTF
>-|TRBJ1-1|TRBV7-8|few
TGTGCCAGCAGCTCTCTTGGGCGGGGGGCCTACACTGAAGCTTTCTTT
CASSSLGRGAYTEAFF
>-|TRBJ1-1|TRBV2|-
TGTGCCAGCAGTGCAGGGTTGGCGAACACTGAAGCTTTCTTT
CASSAGLANTEAFF
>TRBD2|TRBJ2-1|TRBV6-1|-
TGTGCCAGCGTTAGCGGGAGGGAGAACTACAATGAGCAGTTCTTC
CASVSGRENYNEQFF
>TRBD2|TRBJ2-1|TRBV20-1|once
TGCAGTGCTGGGCGGGGGTTTGAGCAGTTCTTC
CSAGRGFEQFF
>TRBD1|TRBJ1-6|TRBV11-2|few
TGTGCCAGCAGCTTAGTGGGACAGCAAAATTCACCCCTCCACTTT
CASSLVGQQNSPLHF
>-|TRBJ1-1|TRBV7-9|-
TGTGCCAGCAGCCAACTGGACAGAGAAGCTTTCTTT
CASSQLDREAFF
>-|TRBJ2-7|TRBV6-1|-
TGTGCCAGCGGAACAGGCTACGAGCAGTACTTC
CASGTGYEQYF
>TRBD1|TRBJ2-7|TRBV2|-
TGTGCCAGCAGTGCGGAGGGACAGGGACGAAGTCGGTACTTC
CASSAEGQGRSRYF
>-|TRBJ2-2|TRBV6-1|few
TGTGCCAGCAGTATTCTAGGGTCCGGGGAGCTGTTTTTT
CASSILGSGELFF
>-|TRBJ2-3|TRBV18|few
TGTGCCAGCTCACCCGTGGAGAGCAGCTCAGGAGATACGCAGTATTTT
CASSPVESSSGDTQYF
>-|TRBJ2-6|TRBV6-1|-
TGTGCCACCCAGAATCGTGTCTCTGGGGCCAACGTCCTGACTTTC
CATQNRVSGANVLTF
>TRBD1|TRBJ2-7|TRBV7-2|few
TGTGCCAGCAGCACCGGGACAGGATATTACGAGCAGTACTTC
CASSTGTGYYEQYF
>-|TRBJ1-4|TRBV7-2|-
TGTGCCAGCAGCTTAAGCGGGCGGTGGGATGAAAAACTGTTTTTT
CASSLSGRWDEKLFF
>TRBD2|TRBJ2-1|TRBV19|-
TGTGCCAGTACCCAGGGGGGGGTAGCGGGAGTTAATGAGCAGTTCTTC
CASTQGGVAGVNEQFF
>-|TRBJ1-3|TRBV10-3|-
TGTGCCATCACTTCAGGCGAGGAAAACACCATATATTTT
CAITSGEENTIYF
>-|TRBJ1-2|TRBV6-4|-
TGTGCCAGCAGTGGGTCCCGGACCCCCTATGGCTACACCTTC
CASSGSRTPYGYTF
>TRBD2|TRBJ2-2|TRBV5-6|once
TGTGCCAGCAGCCCCCGCGGAGCTAGCGGGAACACCGGGGAGCTGTTTTTT
CASSPRGASGNTGELFF
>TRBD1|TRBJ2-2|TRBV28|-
TGTGCCAGCACCAAGGACAGGGTCCACACCGGGGAGCTGTTTTTT
CASTKDRVHTGELFF
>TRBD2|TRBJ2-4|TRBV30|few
TGTGCCTGGAGTCCCCTAGCGGGAACGGGAGGACTAGCCAAAAACATTCAGTACTTC
CAWSPLAGTGGLAKNIQYF
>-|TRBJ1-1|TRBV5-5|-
TGTGCCAGCAGCTTGGGTGGGGTTACTGAAGCTTTCTTT
CASSLGGVTEAFF
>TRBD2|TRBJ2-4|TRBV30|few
TGTGCCTGGGCCAAAGCGGGGGATTGGGGCAAAAACATTCAGTACTTC
CAWAKAGDWGKNIQYF
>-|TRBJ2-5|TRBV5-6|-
TGTGCCAGCAGCTTGACTTATTACCAAGAGACCCAGTACTTC
CASSLTYYQETQYF
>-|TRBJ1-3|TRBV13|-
TGTGCCAGCAGCCTCGCGGGCAACACCATATATTTT
CASSLAGNTIYF
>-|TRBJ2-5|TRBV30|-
TGTGCCTGGGCACCTGTTGGGGGGGCGCGGGAGACCCAGTACTTC
CAWAPVGGARETQYF
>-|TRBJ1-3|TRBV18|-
TGTGCCAGCTCACCTTACGACAGCAGCTCTGGAAACACCATATATTTT
CASSPYDSSSGNTIYF
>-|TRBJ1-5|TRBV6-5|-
TGTGCCAGCAGTTACTCAGGGCTAGATTCCCAGCATTTT
CASSYSGLDSQHF
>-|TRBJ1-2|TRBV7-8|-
TGTGCCAGCAGCTCCTCGAATTGGGGCGTTCCTGGAGGCTACACCTTC
CASSSSNWGVPGGYTF
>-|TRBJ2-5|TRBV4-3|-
TGCGCCAGCAGCCGGGACACCAACCAAGAGACCCAGTACTTC
CASSRDTNQETQYF
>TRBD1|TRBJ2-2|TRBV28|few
TGTGCCAGCAGAACCGACAGGGCCAACACCGGGGAGCTGTTTTTT
CASRTDRANTGELFF
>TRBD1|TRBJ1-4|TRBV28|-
TGTGCCAGCAGTACCACCGGGACAGGGTATGAAAAACTGTTTTTT
CASSTTGTGYEKLFF
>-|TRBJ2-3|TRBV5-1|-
TGCGCCAGCAGCTTGGAGGATACGCAGTATTTT
CASSLEDTQYF
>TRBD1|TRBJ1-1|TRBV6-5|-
TGTGCCAGCAGGGGGGACAGCCTGAACACTGAAGCTTTCTTT
CASRGDSLNTEAFF
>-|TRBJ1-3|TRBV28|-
TGTGCCAGCAGTTTAAGTGCGCAGGGAAGAAACACCATATATTTT
CASSLSAQGRNTIYF
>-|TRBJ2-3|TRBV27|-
TGTGCCAGCAGTTCCGGGACGGCCCGGTGGCAAGATACGCAGTATTTT
CASSSGTARWQDTQYF
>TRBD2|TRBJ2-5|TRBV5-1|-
TGCGCCAGCCGTCTGACTAGCACCACTCGGGTCGGGGACTTC
CASRLTSTTRVGDF
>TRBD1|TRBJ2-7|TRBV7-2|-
TGTGCCAGCAGCTTAGACAGGGGCTACGAGCAGTACTTC
CASSLDRGYEQYF
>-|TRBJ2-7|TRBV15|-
TGTGCCACCAGCAGAGGGGGGTACGAGCAGTACTTC
CATSRGGYEQYF
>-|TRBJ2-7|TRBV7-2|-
TGTGCCAGCAGCTTCGCGAGGGCCTACGAGCAGTACTTC
CASSFARAYEQYF
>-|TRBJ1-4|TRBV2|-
TGTGCCAGCAGTGAAGGGGGTTTGGGAAATGAAAAACTGTTTTTT
CASSEGGLGNEKLFF
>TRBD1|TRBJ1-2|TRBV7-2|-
TGTGCCAGCAGTCCCAGGGGGGAGAGGTATGGCTACACCTTC
CASSPRGERYGYTF
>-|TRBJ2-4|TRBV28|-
TGTGCCAGCAGTTCAACAGGAGTAGCCAAAAACATTCAGTACTTC
CASSSTGVAKNIQYF
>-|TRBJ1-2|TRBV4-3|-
TGCGCCAGCAGCCAAGAACCGGGGGCGTATGGCTACACCTTC
CASSQEPGAYGYTF
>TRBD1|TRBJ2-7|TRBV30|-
TGTGCCTGGAGCCCGAGACAGGGGGCGGCAGGGGGCTACGAGCAGTACTTC
CAWSPRQGAAGGYEQYF
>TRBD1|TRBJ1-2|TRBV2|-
TGTGCCAGCAAGGACAGGGGTCCTGGCTACACCTTC
CASKDRGPGYTF
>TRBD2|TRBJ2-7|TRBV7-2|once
TGTGCCAGCAGCACCTCACGGGGGGACGAGCAGTACTTC
CASSTSRGDEQYF
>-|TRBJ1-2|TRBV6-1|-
TGTGCCAGCAGTGCCCAGGGGTTCGGCTACACCTTC
CASSAQGFGYTF
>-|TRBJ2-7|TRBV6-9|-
TGTGCCTCCAGAAGAGACGAGCAGTACTTC
CASRRDEQYF
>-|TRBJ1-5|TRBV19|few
TGTGCCAGTAGTACCCAGACACTTCAGGATCAGCCCCAGCATTTT
CASSTQTLQDQPQHF
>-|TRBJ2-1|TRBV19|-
TGTGCCAGTAGGATAAGACACCGGGAGTACAATGAGCAGTTCTTC
CASRIRHREYNEQFF
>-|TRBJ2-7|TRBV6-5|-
TGTGCCAGCAGTTACAGGAGAGGCTACGAGCAGTACTTC
CASSYRRGYEQYF